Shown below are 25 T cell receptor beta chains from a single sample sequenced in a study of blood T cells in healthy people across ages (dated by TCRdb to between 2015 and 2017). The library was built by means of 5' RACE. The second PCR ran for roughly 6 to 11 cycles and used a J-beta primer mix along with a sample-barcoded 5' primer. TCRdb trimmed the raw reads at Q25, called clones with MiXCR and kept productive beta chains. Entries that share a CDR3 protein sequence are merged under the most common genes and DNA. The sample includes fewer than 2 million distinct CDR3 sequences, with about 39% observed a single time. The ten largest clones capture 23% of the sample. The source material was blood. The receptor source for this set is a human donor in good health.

The CDR3: CASSLEYGDRGSYEQYF. CDR3 bases: TGTGCCAGCAGTTTAGAATACGGGGACAGGGGATCTTACGAGCAGTACTTC. The chain uses TRBV12-3 or TRBV12-4 and TRBJ2-4; 10 bases line up with TRBD1. The J call is in doubt because the DNA end fits TRBJ2-7 better. The CDR3 spans 17 residues.

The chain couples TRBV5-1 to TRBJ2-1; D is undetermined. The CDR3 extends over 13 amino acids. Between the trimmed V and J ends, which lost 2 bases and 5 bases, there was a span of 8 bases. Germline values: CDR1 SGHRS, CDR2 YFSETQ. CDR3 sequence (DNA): TGCGCCAGCAGCTTCAGACTGCACAATGAGCAGTTCTTC. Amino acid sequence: CASSFRLHNEQFF. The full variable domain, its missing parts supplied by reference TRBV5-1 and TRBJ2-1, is KAGVTQTPRYLIKTRGQQVTLSCSPISGHRSVSWYQQTPGQGLQFLFEYFSETQRNKGNFPGRFSGRQFSNSRSEMNVSTLELGDSALYLCASSFRLHNEQFFGPGTRLTVL.

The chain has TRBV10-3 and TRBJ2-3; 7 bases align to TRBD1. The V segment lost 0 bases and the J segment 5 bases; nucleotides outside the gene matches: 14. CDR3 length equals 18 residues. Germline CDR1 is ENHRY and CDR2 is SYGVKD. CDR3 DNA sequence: TGTGCCATCAGTGAGTCGATATTAACAGGGGAAAAAGGAGATACGCAGTATTTT. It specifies CAISESILTGEKGDTQYF.

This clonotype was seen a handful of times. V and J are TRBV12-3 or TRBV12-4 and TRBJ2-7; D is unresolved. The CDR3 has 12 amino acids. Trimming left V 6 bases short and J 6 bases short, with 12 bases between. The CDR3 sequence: CASSPSSGEQYF. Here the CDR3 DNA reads TGTGCCAGCAGCCCGTCAAGTGGCGAGCAGTACTTC.

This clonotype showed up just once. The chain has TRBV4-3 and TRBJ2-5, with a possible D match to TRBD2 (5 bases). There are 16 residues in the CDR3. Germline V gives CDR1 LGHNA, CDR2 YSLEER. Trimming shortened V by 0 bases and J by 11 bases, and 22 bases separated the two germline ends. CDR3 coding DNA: TGCGCCAGCAGCCAAGATTCCGCCCCGTCTCGGGGTGAGCAGTACTTC. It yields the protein CASSQDSAPSRGEQYF.

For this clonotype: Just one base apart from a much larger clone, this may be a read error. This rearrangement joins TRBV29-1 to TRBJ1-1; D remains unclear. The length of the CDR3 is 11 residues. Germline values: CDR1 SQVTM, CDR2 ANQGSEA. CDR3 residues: CCVEVGTEAFF. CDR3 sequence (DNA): TGCTGCGTTGAAGTAGGCACTGAAGCTTTCTTT.

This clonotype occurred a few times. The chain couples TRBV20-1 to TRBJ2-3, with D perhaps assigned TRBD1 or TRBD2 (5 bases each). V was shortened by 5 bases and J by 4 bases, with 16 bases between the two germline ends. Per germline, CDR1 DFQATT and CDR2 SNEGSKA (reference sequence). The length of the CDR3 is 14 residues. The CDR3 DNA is TGCAGTGCTGGGGACGCGTCCGGGTCAGATACGCAGTATTTT. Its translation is CSAGDASGSDTQYF.

The CDR3 loop is CASSPSVGTGVEQYF. The CDR3 coding sequence is TGTGCCAGCAGCCCATCCGTGGGGACAGGGGTCGAGCAGTACTTC. The rearrangement links TRBV7-8 to TRBJ2-7; 10 bases line up with TRBD1. J gave up 6 bases and V 5 bases, and 10 bases lay outside the gene matches. The V gene's germline CDR1 is SGHVS and CDR2 FQNEAQ. This CDR3 spans 15 amino acids. Using reference TRBV7-8 and TRBJ2-7 for the parts outside the CDR3, the full variable domain is GAGVSQSPRYKVAKRGQDVALRCDPISGHVSLFWYQQALGQGPEFLTYFQNEAQLDKSGLPSDRFFAERPEGSVSTLKIQRTQQEDSAVYLCASSPSVGTGVEQYFGPGTRLTVT.

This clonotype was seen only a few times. The CDR3 spells CASSLLGRGDSPLHF. The CDR3 bases are TGCGCCAGCAGCTTGCTAGGGCGCGGGGATTCACCCCTCCACTTT. This sequence joins TRBV5-1 and TRBJ1-6; D ambiguous. V gave up 1 base and J gave up 8 bases, with 13 bases separating them. The CDR3 is made up of 15 amino acids. CDR1 is SGHRS, CDR2 YFSETQ, per germline. Full variable domain (missing parts from reference TRBV5-1 and TRBJ1-6): KAGVTQTPRYLIKTRGQQVTLSCSPISGHRSVSWYQQTPGQGLQFLFEYFSETQRNKGNFPGRFSGRQFSNSRSEMNVSTLELGDSALYLCASSLLGRGDSPLHFGNGTRLTVT.

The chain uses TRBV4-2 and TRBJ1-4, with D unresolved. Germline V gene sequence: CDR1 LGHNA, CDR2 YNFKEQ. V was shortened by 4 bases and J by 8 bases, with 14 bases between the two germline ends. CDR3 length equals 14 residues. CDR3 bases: TGTGCCAGCAGCCCCAGGTATCGGGTGGAAAAACTGTTTTTT. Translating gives CASSPRYRVEKLFF.

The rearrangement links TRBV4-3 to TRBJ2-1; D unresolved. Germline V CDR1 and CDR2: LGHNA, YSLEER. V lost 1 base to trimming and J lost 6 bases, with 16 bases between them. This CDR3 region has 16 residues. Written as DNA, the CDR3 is TGCGCCAGCAGCCAAGTAGCTAGTCTTTTTTCCAATGAGCAGTTCTTC. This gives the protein CASSQVASLFSNEQFF.

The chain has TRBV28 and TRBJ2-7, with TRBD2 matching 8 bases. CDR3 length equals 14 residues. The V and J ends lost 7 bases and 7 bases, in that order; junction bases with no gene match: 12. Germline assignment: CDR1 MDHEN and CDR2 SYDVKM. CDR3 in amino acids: CASTQLGGASEQYF. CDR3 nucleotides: TGTGCCAGCACTCAACTCGGGGGGGCGTCTGAGCAGTACTTC.

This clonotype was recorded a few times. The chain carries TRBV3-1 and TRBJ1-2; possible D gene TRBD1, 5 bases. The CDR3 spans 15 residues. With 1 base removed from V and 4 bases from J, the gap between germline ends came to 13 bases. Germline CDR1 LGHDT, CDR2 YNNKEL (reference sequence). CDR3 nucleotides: TGTGCCAGCAGCCAAGTAATCGACAGCCTCTATGGCTACACCTTC. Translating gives CASSQVIDSLYGYTF.

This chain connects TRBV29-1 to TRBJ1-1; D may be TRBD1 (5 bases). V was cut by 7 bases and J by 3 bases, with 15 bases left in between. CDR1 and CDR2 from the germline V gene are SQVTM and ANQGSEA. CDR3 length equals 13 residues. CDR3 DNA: TGCAGCGCCAGGGTACCGGAGCACACTGAAGCTTTCTTT. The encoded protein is CSARVPEHTEAFF.

CDR3 amino acids: CASSPQLGMTGELFF. CDR3 DNA sequence: TGTGCCAGCAGCCCACAACTAGGGATGACCGGGGAGCTGTTTTTT. The V and J genes are TRBV7-2 and TRBJ2-2; tentatively, D is TRBD2 (5 bases). The V and J ends lost 5 bases and 5 bases respectively, with 15 bases between them. CDR3 length: 15 amino acids. Germline lookup yields CDR1 SGHTA and CDR2 FQGNSA.

The CDR3 nucleotides are TGCGCCAGCAGCAGTCTTCCGGAGGGGAGTGAGCAGTTCTTC. Its protein product is CASSSLPEGSEQFF. The chain joins TRBV5-1 to TRBJ2-1; a possible D gene is TRBD2 (6 bases). V dropped 4 bases and J dropped 9 bases, with 17 bases sitting between them. CDR3 length: 14 residues. Germline assignment: CDR1 SGHRS and CDR2 YFSETQ.

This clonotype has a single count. Here the CDR3 DNA reads TGTGCCAGCAGGACGACAGGGGCTGATCTCTACGAGCAGTACTTC. This translates into CASRTTGADLYEQYF. The chain recombines TRBV28 with TRBJ2-4, with 8 bases fitting TRBD1. The DNA end is a closer match to TRBJ2-7, so the J assignment may be wrong. The length of the CDR3 is 15 residues. Germline values: CDR1 MDHEN, CDR2 SYDVKM.

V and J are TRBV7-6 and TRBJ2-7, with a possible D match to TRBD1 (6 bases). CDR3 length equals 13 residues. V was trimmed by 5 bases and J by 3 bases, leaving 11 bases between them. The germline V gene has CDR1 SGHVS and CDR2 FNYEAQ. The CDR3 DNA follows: TGTGCCAGCAGCCCACAGGGCTTCTACGAGCAGTACTTC. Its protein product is CASSPQGFYEQYF.

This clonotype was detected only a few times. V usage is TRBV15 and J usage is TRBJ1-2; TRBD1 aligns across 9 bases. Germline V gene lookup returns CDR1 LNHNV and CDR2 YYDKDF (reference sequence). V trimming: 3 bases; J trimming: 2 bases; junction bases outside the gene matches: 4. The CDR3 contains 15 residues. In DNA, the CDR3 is TGTGCCACCAGCAGCGAACAGGGGGCGAACTATGGCTACACCTTC. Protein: CATSSEQGANYGYTF.

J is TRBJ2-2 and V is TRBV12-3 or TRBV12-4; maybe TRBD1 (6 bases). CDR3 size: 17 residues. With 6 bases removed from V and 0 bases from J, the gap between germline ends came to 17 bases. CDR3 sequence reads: CASSQRYWTANTGELFF. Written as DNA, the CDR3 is TGTGCCAGCAGCCAACGTTACTGGACAGCGAACACCGGGGAGCTGTTTTTT.

The CDR3 sequence: CAITDTSPTANYGYTF. The CDR3 DNA follows: TGTGCCATCACCGACACATCTCCTACAGCTAACTATGGCTACACCTTC. The chain carries TRBV10-3 and TRBJ1-2; D uncertain. V was pared by 7 bases and J by 0 bases, with 18 bases between. The CDR3 is 16 residues long. Germline V lookup: CDR1 ENHRY, CDR2 SYGVKD.

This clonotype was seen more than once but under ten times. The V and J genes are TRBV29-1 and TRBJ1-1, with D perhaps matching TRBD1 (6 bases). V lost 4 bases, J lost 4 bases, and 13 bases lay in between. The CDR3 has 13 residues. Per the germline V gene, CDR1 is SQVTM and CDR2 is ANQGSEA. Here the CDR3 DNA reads TGCAGCGTTGCCTCCTTAGGGGGCACTGAAGCTTTCTTT. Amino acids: CSVASLGGTEAFF.

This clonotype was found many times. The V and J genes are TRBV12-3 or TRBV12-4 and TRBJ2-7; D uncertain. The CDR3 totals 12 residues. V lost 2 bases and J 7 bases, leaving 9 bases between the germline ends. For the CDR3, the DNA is TGTGCCAGCAGTTTAAGACTTAATGAGCAGTACTTC. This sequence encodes CASSLRLNEQYF.

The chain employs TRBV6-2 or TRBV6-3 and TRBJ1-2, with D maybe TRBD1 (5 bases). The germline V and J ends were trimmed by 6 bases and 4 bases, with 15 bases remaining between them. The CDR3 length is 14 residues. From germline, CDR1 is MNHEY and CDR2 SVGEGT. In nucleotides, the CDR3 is TGTGCCAGCAGGTATGAGGGGACCTTCTATGGCTACACCTTC. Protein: CASRYEGTFYGYTF.

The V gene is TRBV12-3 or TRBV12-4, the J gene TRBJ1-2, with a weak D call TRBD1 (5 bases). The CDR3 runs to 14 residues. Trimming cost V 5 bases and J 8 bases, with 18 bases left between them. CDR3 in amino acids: CASSDSPGYGGYTF. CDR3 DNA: TGTGCCAGCAGTGATTCCCCAGGGTACGGCGGCTACACCTTC.